The present T cell receptor (beta chain) was sequenced within a study of T cells expressing NK-cell markers. Whole-study context: HCMV serostatus: seven of eight sequenced donors positive, one negative.

Whole-study findings and limits: In a handful of donors, dominant clonotypes made up 28.3-60.1% of CD3+CD56-NKG2C+ cells.

Points on this clonotype: Its specificity is unknown.

5'RACE template switching with UMIs generated TCR beta cDNA. TCRdb re-analyzed the 5' RACE reads; it lists each CDR3 protein once, without DNA. Its table lists roughly 450,000 distinct CDR3 sequences. This CDR3 comprises 15 residues. This rearrangement joins TRBV12-3 or TRBV12-4 to TRBJ2-7; TCRdb outputs TRBD2, but without DNA this stays unchecked. The sequenced sample consisted of blood T cells: a sorted CD56 or NKG2C T cell subset, CD4+ or CD8+ T cells, or bulk PBMC T cells (not recorded which). The TCR comes from a woman between 50 and 59 years old in good health. This chain's CDR3 is CASSTGGLAYYEQYF.